This record covers a single T cell receptor beta chain. Its antigen is not known. The CDR3 extends over 14 amino acids. CDR1 DFQATT and CDR2 SNEGSKA come from the germline V gene (reference sequence). J was trimmed by 5 bases and V by 5 bases; bases with no gene match: 7. MiXCR, run by TCRdb on the RT-PCR reads, gives a single entry per CDR3 protein. Altogether a few hundred thousand distinct CDR3 sequences are present, 9% to 15% being singletons, with the ten largest covering under 10%. This sample was included in a study of response to subunit inactivated influenza vaccine. Study findings and constraints: Every seasonal influenza vaccination brings in few new T cells, the authors suggested.

The sample was non-naive T cells sorted from PBMCs, taken around two weeks before vaccination. The chain has TRBV20-1 and TRBJ2-1; 9 nucleotides agree with TRBD2. This TCR derives from a man aged 45-65 years who received an inactivated influenza vaccine. CDR3 in DNA: TGCAGTGCTCCATGGACTAGCGCAAACAATGAGCAGTTCTTC. Its translation: CSAPWTSANNEQFF.